This T cell receptor beta chain stems from a study of blood T cell repertoires in COVID-19. Germline CDR1 and CDR2: KGHSH and LQKENI. CDR3 length: 17 residues. V was trimmed by 0 bases and J by 6 bases, leaving 18 bases between them. Original data processing: Quantification of nucleated cells was approximated via reference gene primer amplification. Repertoires were generated with immunoSEQ multiplex PCR, while TCRdb's copy carries only in-frame clones and drops some. V, J and clone size reflect that table, while D and trimming were determined from the DNA. The sample lists about 120,000 clones, about four fifths occurring once.

This clonotype originated in a human donor in a cohort sampled during active COVID-19. Sequencing was performed on peripheral blood. V usage is TRBV18 and J usage is TRBJ2-1, with D perhaps matching TRBD1 (5 bases). The CDR3 reads CASSPPGLARASNEQFF. DNA of the CDR3: TGTGCCAGCTCACCACCGGGTTTGGCCAGGGCGAGCAATGAGCAGTTCTTC.